A selection of T cell receptor beta chains follows, all from one sample in a study of blood T cell repertoires in COVID-19. The assay was immunoSEQ multiplex PCR, and TCRdb's table has in-frame clones only and misses some. The sample records about 93,000 clones, around nine tenths being singletons. The sequencing sample was made of peripheral blood. These receptors were obtained from a man in his 60s with COVID-19, enrolled during active disease. Each CDR3 is given with its conserved first and last residue. The listing skips clone size in some rows; elsewhere it reads once, few, many or a size class.

CAWSKYGLAGVGNEQFF	.	TRBV30
CASSRTSGSQETQYF	once	TRBV5-4
CASSRPAGGIYEQYF	.	TRBV7-2
CATSRENLDQETQYF	.	TRBV15
CAWGQASRSYNSPLHF	.	TRBV30
CASATLGTYEQYF	.	TRBV6-5
CASSEIDYGYTF	.	TRBV6-1
CATSGHTGELFF	.	TRBV24-1
CASNLGRDEQFF	.	TRBV19
CASSQVRSVQQFF	.	TRBV4-2
CASSQRASGRVFGELFF	.	TRBV4-1
CASSRLIRGEQYF	.	TRBV4-3
CALGRLNSGNTIYF	.	TRBV30
CASSPTGGGAFF	.	TRBV27
CASSPGSSGREQYF	.	TRBV7-9
CASSLDAGDLTEAFF	.	TRBV11-1
CASSSPGQRDSGNTIYF	.	TRBV9
CASTPAEPGWTEAFF	.	TRBV18
CASSGTSPGDTEAFF	.	TRBV2
CASSLYYSNQPQHF	.	TRBV7-2
CASSPGTGGAPEGYTF	.	TRBV18
CATSDFPGQARNTQYF	.	TRBV24-1
CASSPGGSYGYTF	once	TRBV18
CASSPGQGISNNSPLHF	.	TRBV9
CASSLAWQGYDEQYF	once	TRBV7-9
CASSFTGQGEKLFF	.	TRBV6-5
CASRPAGVYNEQFF	.	TRBV27
CASSIDGSNSPLHF	once	TRBV19
CAWTETSGYNEQFF	.	TRBV30
CASSLRSGQETQYF	.	TRBV5-4
CASSVSLASTGELFF	.	TRBV2